The clone carrying this T cell receptor beta chain was seen only a few times. The data originate from a study of blood T cell repertoires in COVID-19. The germline V gene encodes CDR1 SGHTA and CDR2 FQGNSA. The CDR3 runs 15 residues. Trimming removed 5 bases at V and 0 bases at J, with 13 bases between. Produced via immunoSEQ multiplex PCR; TCRdb's table is partial and in-frame only. Of over 65,000 clones in the sample, approximately 78% are singletons; the top ten hold just over 35%. Sequenced input: peripheral blood. The receptor comes from a man aged 55 to 70 with COVID-19, enrolled during active disease. J is TRBJ1-2 and V is TRBV7-2; D not resolved. The CDR3 is CASSPPNRANYGYTF. The CDR3 DNA follows: TGTGCCAGCAGCCCCCCGAATAGAGCTAACTATGGCTACACCTTC.